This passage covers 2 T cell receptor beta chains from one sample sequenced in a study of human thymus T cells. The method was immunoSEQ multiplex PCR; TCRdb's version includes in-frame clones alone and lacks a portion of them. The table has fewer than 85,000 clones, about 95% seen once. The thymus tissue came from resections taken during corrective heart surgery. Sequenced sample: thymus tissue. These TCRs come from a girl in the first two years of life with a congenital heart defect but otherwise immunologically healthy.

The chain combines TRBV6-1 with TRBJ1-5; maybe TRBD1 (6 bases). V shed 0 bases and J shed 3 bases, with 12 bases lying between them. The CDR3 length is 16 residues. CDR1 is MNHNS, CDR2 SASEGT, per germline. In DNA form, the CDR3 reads TGTGCCAGCAGTGAAGCCGACGGGACAAACAATCAGCCCCAGCATTTT. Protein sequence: CASSEADGTNNQPQHF.

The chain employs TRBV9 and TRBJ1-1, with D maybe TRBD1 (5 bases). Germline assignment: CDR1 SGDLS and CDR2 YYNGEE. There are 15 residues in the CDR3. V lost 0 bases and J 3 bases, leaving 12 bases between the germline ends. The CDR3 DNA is TGTGCCAGCAGCGTAGCGGTGGGGGAGGACACTGAAGCTTTCTTT. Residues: CASSVAVGEDTEAFF.